The rows below give T cell receptor beta chains drawn from one sample of a study of T cell responses to AZD1222 COVID-19 vaccine. Generated by immunoSEQ multiplex PCR, the TCRdb table keeps only in-frame clones and is missing some. Of approximately 150,000 clones listed, approximately 90% are singletons. The material sequenced was peripheral blood, taken on day 0 of MenACWY control vaccination. The receptors derive from an adult in good health. Each CDR3 is given with its conserved first and last residue. The D gene is left open where the match is weak.

D,V,J,CDR3
NA,TRBV27,TRBJ2-6,CASTPGRLSSGANVLTF
TRBD2,TRBV7-2,TRBJ2-7,CASSPGRTSGRYEQYF
NA,TRBV6-6,TRBJ2-3,CASSFGIFADTQYF
NA,TRBV7-2,TRBJ2-1,CASSFEGYNEQFF
TRBD2,TRBV12-3/TRBV12-4,TRBJ2-5,CASSFSSGGTQYF
NA,TRBV7-2,TRBJ2-1,CASSSTSGGEQFF
NA,TRBV6-1,TRBJ1-1,CASSEAPGWSRAFF
NA,TRBV6-6,TRBJ1-2,CASSYRGQPSFDGYTF
TRBD1,TRBV11-2,TRBJ1-4,CASSPGGTGREKLFF
NA,TRBV10-1,TRBJ1-2,CASSADSSYGYTF
TRBD1,TRBV9,TRBJ1-4,CASSPQTGGSEKLFF
NA,TRBV27,TRBJ1-2,CASSLAGAHGYTF
TRBD2,TRBV4-1,TRBJ2-2,CASSQVLLAGVTGELFF
NA,TRBV13,TRBJ2-2,CASSPRGTANTGELFF
NA,TRBV9,TRBJ2-7,CASSATGYEQYF
NA,TRBV7-3,TRBJ1-1,CASSLGRGDTEAFF
NA,TRBV24-1,TRBJ1-5,CATSDPRENFQPQHF
TRBD1,TRBV27,TRBJ1-4,CASTTGQGYEKLFF
NA,TRBV30,TRBJ1-5,CAWSPYSNQPQHF
NA,TRBV11-3,TRBJ1-2,CASSLGGRTNYGYTF
NA,TRBV9,TRBJ2-1,CASSVGTYNEQFF
TRBD2,TRBV5-1,TRBJ2-7,CASSIGLAGVYEQYF
NA,TRBV12-5,TRBJ1-1,CASGLGRAEAFF
TRBD2,TRBV18,TRBJ2-2,CASSPGAGGPTPTGELFF
NA,TRBV4-1,TRBJ2-7,CASSQVSGPGRQYF
TRBD1,TRBV28,TRBJ1-2,CASSLGDRGNYGYTF
NA,TRBV28,TRBJ2-7,CASRLRAHEQYF
NA,TRBV19,TRBJ1-3,CASTLPSGNTIYF
NA,TRBV4-1,TRBJ1-3,CASSQVLGRSGNTIYF
TRBD2,TRBV7-3,TRBJ2-1,CASSTTAGGYNEQFF
NA,TRBV10-2,TRBJ1-2,CASKDGANGYTF
NA,TRBV19,TRBJ1-4,CASSTPGTEKLFF
NA,TRBV27,TRBJ2-2,CASSVAGGNGELFF
NA,TRBV6-5,TRBJ2-7,CASSYVGYEQYF
TRBD1,TRBV27,TRBJ1-6,CASRTQGRQSPLHF
NA,TRBV29-1,TRBJ2-3,CSVAVGRVEDTQYF
NA,TRBV19,TRBJ1-5,CASSSHWTENSNQPQHF
TRBD2,TRBV24-1,TRBJ2-2,CATRGLASTGELFF
NA,TRBV19,TRBJ1-5,CASTPGRDNQPQHF
TRBD2,TRBV25-1,TRBJ2-7,CASSRTGTRSYEQYF
NA,TRBV29-1,TRBJ1-4,CSVEEGAEKLFF
TRBD1,TRBV7-6,TRBJ1-5,CASSSGTGNQPQHF
TRBD1,TRBV19,TRBJ1-4,CASSIFGTGEEKLFF
NA,TRBV27,TRBJ2-5,CASRSYGQETQYF
NA,TRBV3-1/TRBV3-2,TRBJ2-7,CASSPFLWSGGSYEQYF
NA,TRBV12-5,TRBJ1-1,CASGLAPGRPNTEAFF
TRBD1,TRBV12-5,TRBJ2-1,CASGLVQGPYNEQFF